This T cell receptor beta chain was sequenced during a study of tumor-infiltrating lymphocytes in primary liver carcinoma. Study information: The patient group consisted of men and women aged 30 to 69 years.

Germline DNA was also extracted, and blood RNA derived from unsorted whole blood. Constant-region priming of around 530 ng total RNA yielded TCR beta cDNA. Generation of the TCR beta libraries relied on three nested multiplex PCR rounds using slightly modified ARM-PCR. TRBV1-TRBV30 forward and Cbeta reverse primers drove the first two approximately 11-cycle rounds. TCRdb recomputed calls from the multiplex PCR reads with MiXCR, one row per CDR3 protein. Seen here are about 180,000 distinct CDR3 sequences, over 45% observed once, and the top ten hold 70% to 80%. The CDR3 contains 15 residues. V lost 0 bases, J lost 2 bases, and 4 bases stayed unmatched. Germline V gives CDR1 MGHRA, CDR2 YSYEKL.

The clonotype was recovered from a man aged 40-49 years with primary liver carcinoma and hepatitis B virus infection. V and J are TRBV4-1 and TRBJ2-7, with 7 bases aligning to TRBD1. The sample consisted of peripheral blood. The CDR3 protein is CASSQDPGGTYEQYF. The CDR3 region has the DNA TGCGCCAGCAGCCAAGATCCAGGGGGAACCTACGAGCAGTACTTC.